The clone carrying this T cell receptor (beta chain) is labeled as large (0.1 to 1%). This sample was included in a study of long-term antiretroviral therapy in people with HIV. Sequencing used immunoSEQ v3.0 at survey level. The data were produced by immunoSEQ multiplex PCR, yet TCRdb's version contains in-frame clones alone and is incomplete. This sample has some 27,000 clones; 65% to 85% occur once, and the top ten carry over 5%. The V end was cut by 7 bases, the J end by 2 bases, with 11 bases between. Germline V gene data show CDR1 as SNHLY and CDR2 as FYNNEI. This CDR3 is 13 amino acids long. The sequence was collected from a man aged 18-30 years with HIV. Sample: unsorted PBMCs, taken 0.4 years after starting antiretroviral therapy. The chain links TRBV2 to TRBJ1-2, with a tentative D call TRBD1 (5 bases). The CDR3 sequence: CASTGQGNYGYTF. The CDR3, as DNA: TGTGCCAGCACCGGGCAGGGCAACTATGGCTACACCTTC.